Reported below is one TCR beta chain. What it recognizes is unknown. The repertoire was sequenced with immunoSEQ multiplex PCR; TCRdb's copy has only in-frame clones and lacks some. The sample has about 15,000 clones, approximately 90% seen once. This CDR3 is 16 amino acids long. V lost 1 base to trimming and J lost 0 bases, with 13 bases between them. CDR1 is SGHDT, CDR2 YYEEEE, per germline. The entry originates in a study of blood T cell dynamics during melanoma immunotherapy. Time point specified: week 3, after first cycle of checkpoint inhibitor. Findings and limits, study-wide: Whether repertoire-driving clones were melanoma-specific could not be determined.

Sequencing used blood, obtained from a patient treated with checkpoint blockade. The J gene is TRBJ1-2, the V gene TRBV5-6; D uncertain. This clonotype originated in a human donor with melanoma. DNA of the CDR3: TGTGCCAGCAGCTTGATCCCAACGAAAGCTAACTATGGCTACACCTTC. It yields the protein CASSLIPTKANYGYTF.